This T cell receptor beta chain derives from a study of cytomegalovirus exposure and HLA in healthy donors. Findings and limits, study-wide: Later analysis identified a missense DCLRE1C variant that was linked to TCR beta V- and J-gene trimming.

In the case of this clone: Its antigen is unidentified.

Primers included in the PCR were 60 Vbeta and 13 Jbeta primers. Sequenced by immunoSEQ multiplex PCR; TCRdb stores in-frame clones only, minus some. Seen here are more than 150,000 clones, roughly 80% observed once, and the top ten hold 6.3%. Looked up from germline, CDR1 is MNHNS and CDR2 is SASEGT. The CDR3 extends over 13 amino acids. V gave up 5 bases and J gave up 5 bases, with 12 bases separating them. The origin of this receptor is a middle-aged man in good health and CMV-seropositive. Sequenced input: PBMCs. This chain joins TRBV6-1 and TRBJ2-5, with a possible D match to TRBD2 (6 bases). CDR3 loop: CASSWAGQETQYF. CDR3 bases: TGTGCCAGCAGTTGGGCGGGGCAGGAGACCCAGTACTTC.